A single sample is the source of the 4 T cell receptor beta chains below, sequenced in a study of molecular identifiers for immune sequencing clone quantification. TCRdb reprocessed the PCR reads with MiXCR, giving one entry per CDR3 protein. Of about half a million distinct CDR3 sequences in the sample, around 23% are singletons; the top ten hold over 0.6%. Material: naive CD8+ T cells from blood, with Jurkat cell RNA spiked in. Subset meaning: FACS-sorted CD8+CD4-CCR7+CD45RA+ naive T cells. Receptor source: a human donor in good health. Some libraries in this study had Jurkat cell RNA spiked in.

This clonotype was observed at least ten times. The V call is TRBV4-1, the J call TRBJ2-3; the D gene could be TRBD1 or TRBD2 (5 bases each). From germline, CDR1 is MGHRA and CDR2 YSYEKL. V was shortened by 2 bases and J by 1 base, with 10 bases between the two germline ends. This CDR3 is built from 15 residues. CDR3 amino acids: CASSQTQGGTDTQYF. CDR3 in DNA: TGCGCCAGCAGCCAAACCCAGGGAGGCACAGATACGCAGTATTTT.

This clonotype was counted ten times or more. This chain joins TRBV29-1 and TRBJ2-2; D may be TRBD1 or TRBD2 (6 bases each). Germline CDR1 and CDR2: SQVTM and ANQGSEA. The CDR3 contains 11 residues. The V end lost 1 base, the J end lost 16 bases, and 13 bases lay between the germline ends. The CDR3 reads CSVEVQGRRFF. CDR3 nucleotide sequence: TGCAGCGTTGAAGTTCAGGGGAGGCGGTTTTTT.

The chain links TRBV4-3 to TRBJ2-5, with TRBD2 as a possible D gene (5 bases). Germline CDR1 is LGHNA and CDR2 is YSLEER. Deletions cut 3 bases from V and 1 base from J, with 9 bases between. The CDR3 sequence is 14 residues long. Here the CDR3 DNA reads TGCGCCAGCAGCCAGAGGGCAGGCCAAGAGACCCAGTACTTC. Amino acid sequence: CASSQRAGQETQYF.

The chain employs TRBV5-1 and TRBJ2-5, with D tentatively TRBD2 (5 bases). Trimming took off 1 base at V and 3 bases at J, with 10 bases between the two ends. The CDR3 is made up of 14 amino acids. Looked up from germline, CDR1 is SGHRS and CDR2 is YFSETQ. The CDR3 reads CASSLSDLEETQYF. In nucleotides, the CDR3 is TGCGCCAGCAGCTTGTCGGACTTAGAAGAGACCCAGTACTTC.